This T cell receptor beta chain was found in a study of cytomegalovirus exposure and HLA in healthy donors. Study details: T cells numbering around 190 million yielded 117 million unique TCR beta sequences in an earlier analysis.

In the case of this clone: Its antigen is currently unknown.

Vbeta (60) and Jbeta (13) primers were used in the PCR. Profiling relied on immunoSEQ multiplex PCR, and the TCRdb table lists in-frame clones only, not all of them. The profile shows about 160,000 clones, 80% to 85% of them singletons. Whole-study results and caveats: Later analysis showed most CMV-associated TCR beta chains appearing HLA-restricted. In a later analysis, at a false discovery rate of 0.05, roughly 17,000 TCR beta sequences matched HLA alleles. Later analysis suggested links between common viral pathogens and several top significant clusters.

CDR1 and CDR2 from the germline V gene are LNHDA and SQIVND (reference sequence). V lost 5 bases and J lost 1, with 17 bases in between. This CDR3 region has 16 residues. The receptor's source is a man in his thirties or forties in good health and CMV-seronegative. The chain carries TRBV19 and TRBJ1-1; D perhaps matches TRBD1 (5 bases). Sequencing was carried out using PBMCs. CDR3 loop: CASSLSGNGPNTEAFF. The CDR3 DNA reads as TGTGCCAGTAGTTTGTCAGGGAACGGCCCGAACACTGAAGCTTTCTTT.